One sample yielded the 9 T cell receptor beta chains listed below, sequenced in a study of shared clonotypes between healthy human individuals. Clones were read by immunoSEQ multiplex PCR, and TCRdb kept only the in-frame ones, dropping some. The sample shows tens of thousands of clones, 62% of them seen only once. What was sequenced was memory CD8+ T cells sorted from blood. Subset specified: CD45RO+ cells pooled with CCR7-negative TemRA cells. These TCRs come from a man between 25 and 39 years old in good health.

The rearrangement links TRBV5-1 to TRBJ2-1; 10 positions match TRBD2. Unmatched junction bases numbered 5, after V lost 4 bases and J lost 4 bases. CDR3 length: 15 amino acids. Germline CDR1 is SGHRS and CDR2 is YFSETQ. The CDR3 nucleotides are TGCGCCAGCAGCCCTGGGACTAGCGCATACAATGAGCAGTTCTTC. This codes for CASSPGTSAYNEQFF.

This chain connects TRBV20-1 to TRBJ1-2; D gene unclear. V was pared by 3 bases and J by 3 bases, with 2 bases between. Germline CDR1 and CDR2: DFQATT and SNEGSKA (reference sequence). The CDR3 runs to 10 residues. The chain's CDR3 is CSARDYGYTF. For the CDR3, the DNA is TGCAGTGCTAGGGACTATGGCTACACCTTC.

The chain joins TRBV28 to TRBJ1-1, with D hard to call. Germline CDR1 and CDR2: MDHEN and SYDVKM. The ends were cut back, 5 bases at V and 6 bases at J, with 16 bases in the middle. CDR3 length equals 14 residues. The DNA for the CDR3 is TGTGCCAGCAGTCCTCTAACGGGTCGGCCTGAAGCTTTCTTT. Amino acids: CASSPLTGRPEAFF. Full variable domain (outside the CDR3, taken from reference TRBV28 and TRBJ1-1): DVKVTQSSRYLVKRTGEKVFLECVQDMDHENMFWYRQDPGLGLRLIYFSYDVKMKEKGDIPEGYSVSREKKERFSLILESASTNQTSMYLCASSPLTGRPEAFFGQGTRLTVV.

The J gene is TRBJ1-5, the V gene TRBV19, with D perhaps TRBD1 (6 bases). V was cut by 7 bases and J by 2 bases, with 21 bases left in between. This CDR3 region has 17 residues. CDR1 is LNHDA and CDR2 is SQIVND in the germline V gene (reference sequence). For the CDR3, the DNA is TGTGCCAGTACCCCCTGGGGAGGGGGTCTCGGCAATCAGCCCCAGCATTTT. Protein: CASTPWGGGLGNQPQHF.

As concerns this clone: With a far larger clone one base away, a read error is the likely cause. At the DNA level, this CDR3 is encoded by other sequences in the same sample as well. V is TRBV11-2 and J is TRBJ1-5; no clear D gene. With 0 bases removed from V and 0 bases from J, the gap between germline ends came to 6 bases. The CDR3 consists of 15 residues. The V gene's germline CDR1 is SGHAT and CDR2 FQNNGV. This CDR3 is CASSLEGYSNQPQHF. CDR3 coding DNA: TGTGCCAGCAGCTTAGAGGGGTATAGCAATCAGCCCCAGCATTTT.

V and J are TRBV11-2 and TRBJ2-7, with 8 bases matching TRBD2. Trimming at V came to 6 bases and at J to 7 bases, leaving 11 bases not matched to a gene. The CDR3 length is 14 residues. The germline V gene encodes CDR1 SGHAT and CDR2 FQNNGV. CDR3 in amino acids: CASRPGTRNREQYF. CDR3 bases: TGTGCCAGCAGACCGGGGACTAGGAACAGGGAGCAGTACTTC.

The rearrangement links TRBV7-3 to TRBJ2-7; 8 nucleotides line up with TRBD1. With 5 bases clipped from V and 2 bases from J, the junction kept 8 bases outside the gene matches. There are 15 residues in the CDR3. Germline V gives CDR1 SGHTA, CDR2 FQGTGA. CDR3 coding DNA: TGTGCCAGCAGCCTAAACCCGACAGGGGCCTACGAGCAGTACTTC. Residues: CASSLNPTGAYEQYF.

The chain has TRBV14 and TRBJ2-7; D not resolved. Germline V gene data show CDR1 as SGHDN and CDR2 as FVKESK. This CDR3 is built from 13 residues. Trimming shortened V by 3 bases and J by 2 bases, and 8 bases separated the two germline ends. The CDR3 sequence: CASSQPMAYEQYF. As DNA, the CDR3 is TGTGCCAGCAGCCAGCCGATGGCCTACGAGCAGTACTTC.

This clone was counted only a few times. This chain connects TRBV28 to TRBJ2-5, with D possibly being TRBD2 (6 bases). V lost 5 bases and J 5 bases, leaving 24 bases between the germline ends. The CDR3 totals 17 residues. Germline loops: CDR1 MDHEN, CDR2 SYDVKM. The CDR3 DNA sequence: TGTGCCAGCAGTCTCATCTCCGGGACTGAATACTGGGAGACCCAGTACTTC. Its protein product is CASSLISGTEYWETQYF.